This T cell receptor (beta chain) was sequenced for a study of blood T cell repertoires in COVID-19. TCRdb's copy holds only in-frame clones and misses some; the assay was immunoSEQ multiplex PCR. The sample yields over 120,000 clones, approximately 88% seen once. Germline V gives CDR1 MGHRA, CDR2 YSYEKL. V was pared by 4 bases and J by 3 bases, with 12 bases of the junction left unmatched. This CDR3 has 17 amino acids. A few counts support this clone. What was sequenced was peripheral blood. The receptor was isolated from a woman aged 50 to 60 with acute or convalescent COVID-19. The chain joins TRBV4-1 to TRBJ2-1; 7 bases fit TRBD1. The CDR3 loop reads CASSRIQGKAIYNEQFF. The CDR3 coding sequence is TGCGCCAGCAGCCGAATACAGGGGAAAGCAATCTACAATGAGCAGTTCTTC.